A selection of T cell receptor beta chains follows, all from one sample in a study of cytomegalovirus exposure and HLA in healthy donors. Sequencing used immunoSEQ multiplex PCR; TCRdb keeps in-frame clones, though not all of them. This table holds around 60,000 clones, 90% to 97% found once. Material: PBMCs. The receptors come from a woman aged 18-30 years in good health and CMV-seronegative. Each CDR3 is given with its conserved first and last residue. A D gene is named only where the DNA matches it firmly. Size tells how often a clone was seen (once, few, many) or the class of an expanded clone, and some rows leave it out.

>.|.|TRBV7-2|TRBJ2-6
TGTGCCAGCAGCTTAGGGTTTGGGGGGTCTGGGGCCAACGTCCTGACTTTC
CASSLGFGGSGANVLTF
>.|.|TRBV20-1|TRBJ1-2
TGCAGTGCCCAGCGGGAAGGAAGCTACACCTTC
CSAQREGSYTF
>.|.|TRBV7-8|TRBJ1-1
TGTGCCAGCAGCTTAGTGGTCAGGCTGAACACTGAAGCTTTCTTT
CASSLVVRLNTEAFF
>.|.|TRBV27|TRBJ1-2
TGTGCCAGCAGTTTAAGAGGGTCCCGTCTTGGCTACACCTTC
CASSLRGSRLGYTF
>.|.|TRBV15|TRBJ2-7
TGTGCCACCAGCAGCGACAGGGTGGGGGGCTACGAGCAGTACTTC
CATSSDRVGGYEQYF
>.|TRBD1|TRBV14|TRBJ1-4
TGTGCCAGCAGCCTAAGGCTGGGACAGCGAACAACTAATGAAAAACTGTTTTTT
CASSLRLGQRTTNEKLFF
>.|.|TRBV4-2|TRBJ1-3
TGTGCCAGCAGCCAAGATCTTCCCTACTCTGGAAACACCATATATTTT
CASSQDLPYSGNTIYF
>.|TRBD1|TRBV27|TRBJ1-5
TGTGCCAGCAGTCCAACAGGGACAGCCTCGAATCAGCCCCAGCATTTT
CASSPTGTASNQPQHF
>.|.|TRBV27|TRBJ1-1
TGTGCCAGCACCACCGGGGGGGCGAACACTGAAGCTTTCTTT
CASTTGGANTEAFF
>.|TRBD1|TRBV7-9|TRBJ2-1
TGTGCCAGCAGCCAGAAGGGGGCCTCCTACAATGAGCAGTTCTTC
CASSQKGASYNEQFF
>once|.|TRBV6-5|TRBJ1-5
TGTGCCAGCGGGGGGGAGGGGAATCAGCCCCAGCATTTT
CASGGEGNQPQHF
>.|TRBD1|TRBV18|TRBJ1-2
TGTGCCAGCTCACCCGGGACAGATAACTATGGCTACACCTTC
CASSPGTDNYGYTF
>.|.|TRBV25-1|TRBJ2-7
TGTGCCAGCAGTCCAAGGGGAGGCCTCTCCTACGAGCAGTACTTC
CASSPRGGLSYEQYF
>.|TRBD2|TRBV5-6|TRBJ2-1
TGTGCCAGCAGCGCCGGGACTACCCGCTCCTACAATGAGCAGTTCTTC
CASSAGTTRSYNEQFF
>.|.|TRBV18|TRBJ2-1
TGTGCCAGCTCACCAGTGCCAGGGGAGAACAATGAGCAGTTCTTC
CASSPVPGENNEQFF
>.|TRBD1|TRBV7-3|TRBJ2-5
TGTGCCAGCAGCTTAGGGTTGTCGGGACAGGGAAGTCGGGAGACCCAGTACTTC
CASSLGLSGQGSRETQYF
>.|.|TRBV28|TRBJ2-1
TGTGCCAGCATCGTGGGGGGGGGCCGATTTGAGCAGTTCTTC
CASIVGGGRFEQFF
>once|TRBD1|TRBV7-2|TRBJ1-2
TGTGCCAGCAGCCGGAGACAGGGAAACTATGGCTACACCTTC
CASSRRQGNYGYTF
>few|TRBD2|TRBV25-1|TRBJ2-2
TGTGCCAGCAGTGACCCCCCCGGGGGGAGGGAAACCGGGGAGCTGTTTTTT
CASSDPPGGRETGELFF
>.|TRBD1|TRBV30|TRBJ2-7
TGTGCCTGGAGCCCAGGGGGCGGCTACGAGCAGTACTTC
CAWSPGGGYEQYF
>.|.|TRBV7-2|TRBJ2-3
TGTGCCAGCAGCTTCAGGGAACCGACAAGCACAGATACGCAGTATTTT
CASSFREPTSTDTQYF
>.|TRBD1|TRBV7-9|TRBJ1-4
TGTGCCAGCAGCCCAGGACAGGGTCCCGAAAAACTGTTTTTT
CASSPGQGPEKLFF
>.|.|TRBV7-2|TRBJ2-3
TGTGCCAGCAGCCCCCCGGGTCCGACAGATACGCAGTATTTT
CASSPPGPTDTQYF
>.|.|TRBV7-2|TRBJ2-1
TGTGCCAGCAGCTCAGCCCCCCTCTACAATGAGCAGTTCTTC
CASSSAPLYNEQFF
>once|.|TRBV14|TRBJ2-2
TGTGCCAGCAGCCATTGCTACAGGGAGACCCCAGCGAACACCGGGGAGCTGTTTTTT
CASSHCYRETPANTGELFF
>.|.|TRBV25-1|TRBJ1-3
TGTGCCACCGAAACAGGTCCTTTCTCTGGAAACACCATATATTTT
CATETGPFSGNTIYF
>.|.|TRBV4-1|TRBJ1-4
TGCGCCAGCAGCCAAACTAGAGGAGAAAAACTGTTTTTT
CASSQTRGEKLFF
>.|TRBD2|TRBV7-2|TRBJ2-7
TGTGCCAGCAGCCCAGTAGCGGGGGGCCCCTACGAGCAGTACTTC
CASSPVAGGPYEQYF
>.|TRBD1|TRBV6-6|TRBJ2-2
TGTGCCACCCACAGGGGGCCGAGGACCGGGGAGCTGTTTTTT
CATHRGPRTGELFF
>.|TRBD2|TRBV5-4|TRBJ2-7
TGTGCCAGCAGCTTGCCCCTAGCGGGAGGCGCCTACGAGCAGTACTTC
CASSLPLAGGAYEQYF
>.|TRBD2|TRBV5-1|TRBJ2-3
TGCGCCAGCAGCTTGGAATTAGCGGGAGTGGGTGCCGATACGCAGTATTTT
CASSLELAGVGADTQYF
>.|.|TRBV11-2|TRBJ2-7
TGTGCCAGCAGCACCGGAGCCGGGCAGTACTTC
CASSTGAGQYF
>.|.|TRBV14|TRBJ2-1
TGTGCCAGCTCCGTCCGGGGTGGTGAGCAGTTCTTC
CASSVRGGEQFF
>.|.|TRBV29-1|TRBJ2-5
TGCAGCGTTGATGCGTCGGGTCGGAGAGGGAGAGAGACCCAGTACTTC
CSVDASGRRGRETQYF
>.|TRBD1|TRBV6-5|TRBJ2-2
TGTGCCAGCAGACGTCAGACAGGGAGTCCCGGGGAGCTGTTTTTT
CASRRQTGSPGELFF
>.|TRBD2|TRBV6-5|TRBJ2-5
TGTGCCAGCAGTTACCGGACTAGCGGGGGGGCGGGGACCCAGTACTTC
CASSYRTSGGAGTQYF
>.|.|TRBV9|TRBJ2-1
TGTGCCAGCTCTACTAGCTACCACAATGAGCAGTTCTTC
CASSTSYHNEQFF
>.|.|TRBV7-3|TRBJ2-3
TGTGCCAGCAGCTTAAGCGGGGGCGCTGATACGCAGTATTTT
CASSLSGGADTQYF
>.|TRBD1|TRBV6-6|TRBJ1-2
TGTGCCAGCAGTTACACCCCAGGGGGCTATGGCTACACCTTC
CASSYTPGGYGYTF
>.|.|TRBV30|TRBJ2-7
TGTGCCTGGAGTGGGGGGGTCGAGCAGTACTTC
CAWSGGVEQYF
>.|.|TRBV7-2|TRBJ2-1
TGTGCCAGCAGCTTAGCGATTTGGCGGGACAATGAGCAGTTCTTC
CASSLAIWRDNEQFF
>.|.|TRBV7-3|TRBJ1-2
TGTGCCAGCAGCTTCGGGCGGGGGCAGGGCTACACCTTC
CASSFGRGQGYTF
>.|TRBD2|TRBV29-1|TRBJ2-1
TGCAGCGCCTGGTCGGGCGGGAGGGGCAATGAGCAGTTCTTC
CSAWSGGRGNEQFF
>.|TRBD2|TRBV29-1|TRBJ2-7
TGCAGCGTTGAAGATCCGGCTAGCGGGGGTTCCTACGAGCAGTACTTC
CSVEDPASGGSYEQYF
>.|TRBD2|TRBV29-1|TRBJ2-3
TGCAGCGTTGAAGGGCTAGCGGATAGCACAGATACGCAGTATTTT
CSVEGLADSTDTQYF
>.|.|TRBV30|TRBJ1-4
TGTGCCTGGTCCCGGGACAAAAATGAAAAACTGTTTTTT
CAWSRDKNEKLFF
>.|TRBD2|TRBV30|TRBJ2-5
TGTGCCTGGAGTGTGGGGGCGGGAGGCGTTTGGGAGACCCAGTACTTC
CAWSVGAGGVWETQYF
>.|.|TRBV12-5|TRBJ2-1
TGTGCTAGTGGTTTGAGTCAGGGGGGATCCTCCTACAATGAGCAGTTCTTC
CASGLSQGGSSYNEQFF
>.|.|TRBV27|TRBJ2-7
TGTGCCAGCAGTTTAGGAGGGCCGGTCTACGAGCAGTACTTC
CASSLGGPVYEQYF
>.|.|TRBV2|TRBJ2-3
TGTGCCAGCAGTGACCAGGGTGGCACAGATACGCAGTATTTT
CASSDQGGTDTQYF
>.|TRBD2|TRBV7-9|TRBJ2-3
TGTGCCAGCAGCCGGACTAGCGGGAGCACAGATACGCAGTATTTT
CASSRTSGSTDTQYF